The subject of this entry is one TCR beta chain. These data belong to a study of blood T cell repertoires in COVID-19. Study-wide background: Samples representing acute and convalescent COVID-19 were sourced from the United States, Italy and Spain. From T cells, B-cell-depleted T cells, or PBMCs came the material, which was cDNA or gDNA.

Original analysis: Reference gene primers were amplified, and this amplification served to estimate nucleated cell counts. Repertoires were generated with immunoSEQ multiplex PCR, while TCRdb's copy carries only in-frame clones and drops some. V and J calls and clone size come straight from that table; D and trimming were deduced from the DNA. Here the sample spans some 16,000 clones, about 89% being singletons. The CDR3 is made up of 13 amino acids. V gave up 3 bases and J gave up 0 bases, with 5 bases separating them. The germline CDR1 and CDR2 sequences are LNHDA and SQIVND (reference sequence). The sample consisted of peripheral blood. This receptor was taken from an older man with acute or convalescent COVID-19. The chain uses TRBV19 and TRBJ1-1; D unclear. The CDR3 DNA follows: TGTGCCAGTAGTATGAGGGTGAACACTGAAGCTTTCTTT. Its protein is CASSMRVNTEAFF.